This TCR beta chain originates from a study of a mutant IDH1 vaccine in newly diagnosed glioma. Profiling relied on immunoSEQ multiplex PCR, and the TCRdb table lists in-frame clones only, not all of them. The sample carries 60,000 or so clones, approximately 89% recorded once. Comment on this clone: The antigen is not known.

Described time point: week 11, during vaccination. Topical imiquimod accompanied each vaccine dose, which consisted of 300 ug of mutant IDH1 20-mer peptide. The specimen was PBMCs, collected from a glioma patient whose treatment included an IDH1 peptide vaccine. The receptor comes from a man aged 35-49 years with glioma.

The DNA for the CDR3 is TGTGCCACCTTACTAGCGGGAGGGCCCTACGAGCAGTACTTC. Translated: CATLLAGGPYEQYF. J is TRBJ2-7 and V is TRBV6-5; 13 bases agree with TRBD2. The V gene's germline CDR1 is MNHEY and CDR2 SVGAGI. This CDR3 is 14 amino acids long. With V trimmed by 10 bases and J by 2 bases, 5 bases remained unmatched.